These 3 T cell receptor beta chains were sequenced from one sample in a study of blood T cell repertoires in COVID-19. Profiling relied on immunoSEQ multiplex PCR, and the TCRdb table lists in-frame clones only, not all of them. The table has fewer than 20,000 clones, around three quarters seen once. Sequences were obtained from peripheral blood. The receptors were sampled from a man between 65 and 85 years old with active or convalescent COVID-19.

The chain uses TRBV2 and TRBJ1-1, with 8 bases aligning to TRBD1. Germline V gene lookup returns CDR1 SNHLY and CDR2 FYNNEI. CDR3 length: 13 residues. Trimming cost V 1 base and J 14 bases; bases outside gene matches: 9. CDR3 sequence: CASSEGAWTGTFF. The CDR3 region has the DNA TGTGCCAGCAGTGAAGGGGCCTGGACAGGGACCTTCTTT.

The chain is built from TRBV5-1 and TRBJ2-2, with D possibly being TRBD2 (5 bases). CDR1 SGHRS and CDR2 YFSETQ come from the germline V gene. This CDR3 is 14 amino acids long. Trimming left V 2 bases short and J 7 bases short, with 12 bases between. CDR3 bases: TGCGCCAGCAGCTTTTCGGACTCCCTCGGGGAGCTGTTTTTT. This codes for CASSFSDSLGELFF.

Here the CDR3 reads CASSLAATTAEAFF. The CDR3 region has the DNA TGCGCCAGCAGCTTGGCCGCGACAACCGCCGAAGCTTTCTTT. This rearrangement joins TRBV5-1 to TRBJ1-1, with D hard to call. Between the trimmed V and J ends, which lost 0 bases and 8 bases, there was a span of 14 bases. The CDR3 loop spans 14 amino acids. Germline V gene lookup returns CDR1 SGHRS and CDR2 YFSETQ.